This T cell receptor beta chain was documented in a study of T cell repertoires in cytomegalovirus infection. Background on the study: It was the public TCR beta signatures that indicated both CMV infection and matching HLA type. Study results and caveats: HLA-C-restricted TCR beta clonotypes specific for CMV led the ex vivo response. Individuals carrying CMV plus the relevant HLA were identified by cumulative frequency of public TCR beta families.

This clonotype has just a few counts. Its antigen is still unknown. Each CDR3 protein gets one entry after TCRdb re-called the reads with MiXCR. The sample contains some 400,000 distinct CDR3 sequences, 30% to 40% of which appear only once. Source material: PBMCs. The sequence was obtained from a human donor in good health (CMV status not recorded). Some clones in this sample may be carry-over from other donors' samples.

CDR3 DNA: TGTGCCGTCAGCGAGGCCTCTGGAAACACCATATATTTT. The encoded protein is CAVSEASGNTIYF. The chain is built from TRBV19 and TRBJ1-3; no firm D call. Germline CDR1 reads LNHDA; CDR2 reads SQIVND (reference sequence). V was pared by 11 bases and J by 0 bases, with 11 bases between. CDR3 length equals 13 residues.